This TCR beta chain was sequenced in a study of Graves' ophthalmopathy and Graves' hyperthyroidism listed by TCRdb under 2018. A note on the overall study: Peripheral blood samples were taken at the time of initial diagnosis, before any treatment was given. The study used TCR beta repertoire signatures to distinguish Graves' ophthalmopathy from Graves' hyperthyroidism and to predict progression to ophthalmopathy. In total, some 140 blood samples were TCR-sequenced: roughly 45 ophthalmopathy, around 75 hyperthyroidism and approximately 17 hyperthyroidism-to-ophthalmopathy patients. To explore V-J signatures that distinguish ophthalmopathy from hyperthyroidism, a discovery set of more than 90 patients was enrolled, made up of approximately 45 with ophthalmopathy and around 60 with stable hyperthyroidism. Once sampling was done, hyperthyroidism patients were given methimazole at a starting dose of 30 mg daily, while ophthalmopathy patients were given high-dose intravenous methylprednisolone. An independent validation cohort comprised 18 hyperthyroidism patients and 17 patients who later progressed from hyperthyroidism to ophthalmopathy. The approximately 98 discovery patients were randomly divided into training and test sets at a 7:3 ratio. T-cell repertoires of thyroid tissue and blood were compared in 5 or 6 hyperthyroidism patients. Overall study outcomes, separate from this receptor: In cross-validation, the 13-signature model distinguished ophthalmopathy from stable hyperthyroidism with approximately 88% sensitivity and about 84% specificity, and in the test set the corresponding values were roughly 80% and 76%. No statistical method was used to set the sample size in advance, and the investigators knew which group each participant was assigned to. In validation, the model predicted ophthalmopathy progression with 70.59% sensitivity and roughly 72% specificity; 12 predicted patients were CT-confirmed with GO in a median of approximately 6.5 months. Most expanded thyroid clonotypes with frequency above 0.001 were also detected in blood, suggesting blood repertoires may reflect the thyroid immune response.

Ten or more counts support this clonotype. This receptor's antigen is unknown. Within one base of it there is no much larger clone, and no base qualities were kept. CDR1 is given as MNHEY and CDR2 as SVGAGI, both from the germline V gene. V has 4 bases trimmed and J has 0 bases trimmed; junction bases matching no gene number 3. The CDR3 has 14 amino acids, counting the end cysteine and phenylalanine. This entry keeps only the CDR3 DNA: 42 bases, framed from base 1. A patient counted as having stable hyperthyroidism if there was no progression to ophthalmopathy within 18 months of follow-up. Hyperthyroidism patients were newly diagnosed, were aged 18 to 65 years, and had a disease duration under 2 months. Patients were excluded if they had other autoimmune diseases, uncontrolled infections, pregnancy or lactation. Diagnosis relied on clinical symptoms, serum thyroxine, TRAb, thyroid ultrasound and orbital computed tomography. Ficoll-Paque density gradient centrifugation was used to isolate PBMCs from 8 to 10 ml of fresh peripheral blood. Total RNA was extracted with Trizol reagent and quality-checked on an Agilent 2100 Bioanalyzer.

For repertoire sequencing, the TCR beta CDR3 regions were amplified from RNA transcripts. The first round was an RT-PCR using HTBI primers with the Qiagen OneStep RT-PCR kit, and this first round was followed by a second-round multiplex PCR, then size selection and purification. Libraries were sequenced paired-end with 100 bp reads on an Illumina HiSeq2000. As for the original processing: SOAPnuke was used for read processing, and reads with adapters, uncalled bases, a mean Phred below 15, or no exact constant-primer or identifier match were discarded. High-quality paired reads were merged with COPE v1.2.5. Each unique nucleotide sequence was defined as a clonotype, and clonotypes were aligned to IMGT TRB V, D and J references with MiTCR v1.1. Only V-J combinations with frequency above 0.0001 were analysed, covering 99.2% of repertoires. A TCR clonal expansion and chaos score per V-J combination was defined as the ratio of F50 clonal expansion to chaos observed in the TCRdist matrix. Features were reduced by Welch's t-statistics and random forest to over 10 V-J combinations, which fed a naive Bayes classifier. The similarity between thyroid and blood repertoires was quantified using the Morisita-Horn index. TCRdb itself trimmed the public reads at Q25 with fastp, ran MiXCR and retained productive beta chains. Rows merge per CDR3 protein into single entries with the most common DNA and genes. The V and J calls reflect TCRdb's pipeline rather than the authors' work. The sample table holds 620,000 or so distinct CDR3 sequences, of which about 20% were seen once. Roughly 6.9% of the sample is held by the ten biggest clonotypes.

The chain is made from TRBV6-5 and TRBJ2-7, with 7 central nucleotides matching TRBD2. The clonotype comes from a woman between 18 and 30 years old with stable Graves' hyperthyroidism. Some clones in this sample may be carry-over from other donors' samples. Donor details come from another sample of the same person, matched by shared clones. The sequencing sample was made of peripheral blood. For the CDR3, the sequence is CASSFGGTSYEQYF. The nucleotide sequence is TGTGCCAGCAGTTTCGGGGGGACCTCCTACGAGCAGTACTTC.